This record covers a single T cell receptor (beta chain). Its antigen remains unknown. The data derive from a study of T cells after yellow fever vaccination. The study's findings and limits: Booster samples showed a return of most primary-vaccination clones (roughly 96% CD4, around 85% CD8).

TCRdb independently ran MiXCR on the 5' RACE reads; one entry per CDR3 protein. This table holds approximately 450,000 distinct CDR3 sequences, around 19% found once. V gave up 1 base and J gave up 3 bases, with 8 bases separating them. The CDR3 extends over 14 amino acids. Germline V CDR1 and CDR2: LGHNT, FRNRAP. The sequences come from PBMCs, collected before the yellow fever booster vaccination. The rearrangement joins TRBV12-5 to TRBJ2-3; no clear D. The sequence came from a man between 18 and 35 years old who received the YFV17D yellow fever vaccine. The CDR3 region is CASGLAFGTDTQYF. The CDR3 nucleotides are TGTGCTAGTGGTTTGGCGTTCGGGACAGATACGCAGTATTTT.